Below, one TCR beta chain is given with its context. This sample stems from a study of cytomegalovirus exposure and HLA in healthy donors. Researchers ran the PCR with 60 Vbeta and 13 Jbeta primers. The data were produced by immunoSEQ multiplex PCR, yet TCRdb's version contains in-frame clones alone and is incomplete. The repertoire table contains about 140,000 clones. The CDR3 has 16 residues. Germline lookup yields CDR1 LNHDA and CDR2 SQIVND (reference sequence). V trimming: 5 bases; J trimming: 2 bases; junction bases outside the gene matches: 8. The sample was PBMCs. This receptor was identified in a male donor in good health and CMV-seronegative. V is TRBV19 and J is TRBJ2-7, with 11 nucleotides matching TRBD2. CDR3 sequence (DNA): TGTGCCAGTAGTTCGCTGACTAGCGGGGCTCCCTACGAGCAGTACTTC. Protein: CASSSLTSGAPYEQYF.